Detailed here is one T cell receptor beta chain. The antigen this receptor binds is unknown. Per-base quality was not reported, and no clone a single base away is much larger than it. Flow cytometry had shown CD8+CD57+ cell expansion in the patients selected for sequencing. Every patient had a diagnosis of severe acquired aplastic anemia based on International Study of Aplastic Anemia and Agranulocytosis and Camitta criteria. No patient had received any therapy when blood was sampled. In this study, sorted CD4+ and CD8+ T cells from the blood of healthy subjects and of severe aplastic anemia patients had their TCR repertoires deep-sequenced. Patients were enrolled in the USA under clinicaltrials.gov protocols 00001620, 01623167, 00001397, 00071045, 00081523 and 00961064. Ficoll-Paque density gradient centrifugation was used to isolate peripheral blood mononuclear cells. Before DNA was extracted, CD4+ and CD8+ T cells were sorted using either FACS or magnetic beads.

Genomic DNA was used as template for profiling of TCR beta VDJ combinations and CDR3 sequences. TCR repertoire sequencing was run on an Illumina HiSeq 2000. Concerning the study's data processing: Repertoire assessment relied on Simpson's diversity index, CDR3 size and DJ length profiles, and TRBV/TRBJ rearrangement plots. The most abundant DNA sequence in the deep sequencing data was defined as the immunodominant clone. CDR3 amino acid sequences were screened for sharing across subjects and compared with published repertoires and the VDJdb database. TCRdb itself trimmed the public reads at Q25 with fastp, ran MiXCR and retained productive beta chains. Rows with a matching CDR3 protein are joined into one entry that keeps the most common DNA and genes. The V and J calls and clone size come from TCRdb's table, not from the authors' own analysis. The sample includes some 150,000 distinct CDR3 sequences, with less than 60% observed a single time. The ten biggest clones cover 1.1% of the sample.

This sample was taken from a study of CD8+CD57+ T cells in acquired aplastic anemia listed by TCRdb under 2018. Background for the entire study: DNA extracted from sorted CD4+ and CD8+ cells had a mean of 3.2 ug, with a range of about 0.18 to 27.4 ug. CD8+CD57+ expansion was defined as a frequency above the mean frequency observed in healthy subjects.

The CDR3 holds 16 amino acids from the cysteine to the phenylalanine. Only the CDR3 region is kept as DNA, spanning 48 bases read in frame from base 1. V is pared back by 3 bases and J by 7 bases, with 19 bases lying between the germline termini. CDR1 and CDR2, looked up from the germline V gene (reference sequence), are SGHAT and FQDESV. Overall study results and their limits: Around 28 CD8+ CDR3 sequences were found to be shared between patients and controls, but these sequences appeared to be highly expressed in patients and within the immunodominant clones of the patients. Patients and healthy controls showed no significant difference in CD8+ Simpson's diversity (P=0.060).

The receptor was derived from a human donor with aplastic anemia. The specimen was sorted CD4+, CD8+, or CD8+CD57+ T cells (not recorded which) from PBMCs. The sequence joins TRBV11-1 to TRBJ2-1; matching of 6 bases hints at TRBD2 as the D gene. The nucleotide sequence reads TGTGCCAGCAGCTTGGGCCCAGGGCGGGGTGTGAATGAGCAGTTCTTC. Translated, it reads CASSLGPGRGVNEQFF.